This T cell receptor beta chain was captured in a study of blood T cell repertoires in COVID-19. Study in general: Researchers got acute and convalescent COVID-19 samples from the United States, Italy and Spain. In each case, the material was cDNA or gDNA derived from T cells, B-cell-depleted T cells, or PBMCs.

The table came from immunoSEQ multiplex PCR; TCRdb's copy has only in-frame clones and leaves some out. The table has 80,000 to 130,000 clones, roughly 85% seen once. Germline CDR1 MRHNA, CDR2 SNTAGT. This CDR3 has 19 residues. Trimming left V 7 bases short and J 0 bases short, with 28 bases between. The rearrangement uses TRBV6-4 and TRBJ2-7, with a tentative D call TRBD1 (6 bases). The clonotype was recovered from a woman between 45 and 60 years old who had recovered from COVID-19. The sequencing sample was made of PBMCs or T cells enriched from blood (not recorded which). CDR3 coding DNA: TGTGCCAGCAATGGGGCAGCGTGGTTTCCAACAGGGCACTCCTACGAGCAGTACTTC. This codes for CASNGAAWFPTGHSYEQYF.